This T cell receptor (beta chain) was identified during a study of control samples from healthy donors and cancer patients. With regard to this clone: The same CDR3 can be traced to other DNA sequences in this sample.

TCRdb's table, derived via immunoSEQ multiplex PCR, lists solely in-frame clones and lacks some. The sample includes approximately 230,000 clones, roughly four fifths of them seen just once. CDR1 is SGHRS and CDR2 is YFSETQ in the germline V gene. The germline V and J ends were trimmed by 5 bases and 4 bases, with 13 bases remaining between them. This CDR3 contains 14 residues. This receptor was identified in a woman aged 60-75 years with lung cancer. The sequenced material came from PBMCs. This chain joins TRBV5-1 and TRBJ1-3, with D perhaps matching TRBD1 (5 bases). The CDR3 sequence is CASSLGGPGNTIYF. CDR3 coding DNA: TGCGCCAGCAGTCTGGGGGGACCAGGAAACACCATATATTTT.